This passage covers 22 T cell receptor beta chains from one sample sequenced in a study of Graves' ophthalmopathy and Graves' hyperthyroidism (dated by TCRdb to 2017 to 2018). These reads were obtained on an Illumina HiSeq 2000. For repertoire sequencing, the TCR beta CDR3 regions were amplified from RNA transcripts. The first round was an RT-PCR using HTBI primers with the Qiagen OneStep RT-PCR kit, and this first round was followed by a second-round multiplex PCR, then size selection and purification. The public reads were reanalyzed by TCRdb: fastp trimming at Q25, MiXCR alignment, in-frame beta chains only. Records with the same CDR3 protein are collapsed into one entry carrying the most frequent genes and DNA. This sample holds over a million distinct CDR3 sequences; 35% to 45% were observed only once. Of the sample, around 10% falls within the top ten clones. The sequenced material came from peripheral blood or thyroid tissue (not recorded which). These TCRs come from an adult man with Graves' hyperthyroidism.

The V gene is TRBV19, the J gene TRBJ1-5; no clear D. Germline V lookup: CDR1 LNHDA, CDR2 SQIVND (reference sequence). Trimming pared 5 bases from V and 0 bases from J, leaving 14 bases between. The CDR3 has 16 residues. CDR3 amino acids: CASSSPRSYSNQPQHF. The DNA for the CDR3 is TGTGCCAGTAGTTCGCCGAGATCGTATAGCAATCAGCCCCAGCATTTT. Combining the CDR3 with reference TRBV19 and TRBJ1-5 gives the whole variable domain DGGITQSPKYLFRKEGQNVTLSCEQNLNHDAMYWYRQDPGQGLRLIYYSQIVNDFQKGDIAEGYSVSREKKESFPLTVTSAQKNPTAFYLCASSSPRSYSNQPQHFGDGTRLSIL.

The chain joins TRBV4-2 to TRBJ1-2, with D unclear. The CDR3 is 12 residues long. Germline V gene lookup returns CDR1 LGHNA and CDR2 YNFKEQ. Trimming shortened V by 5 bases and J by 7 bases, and 11 bases separated the two germline ends. CDR3: CASSVDGSGYTF. The CDR3 DNA reads as TGTGCCAGCAGCGTAGACGGTAGTGGCTACACCTTC.

The chain carries TRBV7-2 and TRBJ2-3; tentatively, D is TRBD1 (6 bases). Between the trimmed V and J ends, which lost 5 bases and 2 bases, there was a span of 17 bases. The CDR3 has 16 residues. The germline V gene encodes CDR1 SGHTA and CDR2 FQGNSA. The CDR3 DNA reads as TGTGCCAGCAGCAGAAGACAGGTCCTTTCCACAGATACGCAGTATTTT. Amino acids: CASSRRQVLSTDTQYF. The full variable domain, with the rest looked up from reference TRBV7-2 and TRBJ2-3, is GAGVSQSPSNKVTEKGKDVELRCDPISGHTALYWYRQSLGQGLEFLIYFQGNSAPDKSGLPSDRFSAERTGGSVSTLTIQRTQQEDSAVYLCASSRRQVLSTDTQYFGPGTRLTVL.

In this sample, this clonotype turned up many times. The chain links TRBV20-1 to TRBJ2-2; possibly TRBD1 or TRBD2 for D (5 bases each). This CDR3 has 13 amino acids. Germline values: CDR1 DFQATT, CDR2 SNEGSKA (reference sequence). V lost 6 bases and J lost 3, with 11 bases in between. Here the CDR3 DNA reads TGCAGTGCAAAGAGGGGCGACACCGGGGAGCTGTTTTTT. This gives the protein CSAKRGDTGELFF.

The genes are TRBV2 and TRBJ1-5, with 8 bases lining up with TRBD1. There are 15 residues in the CDR3. V lost 6 bases and J lost 3; bases outside the gene matches: 7. The germline gives CDR1 SNHLY, CDR2 FYNNEI. The CDR3 sequence is CASSGTGGTNQPQHF. CDR3 bases: TGTGCCAGCAGCGGGACAGGTGGGACCAATCAGCCCCAGCATTTT.

In the case of this clonotype: Relative to the germline gene, one junction end is altered; a read error may explain this. The rearrangement links TRBV27 to TRBJ1-1; D ambiguous. CDR1 and CDR2 (germline): MNHEY, SMNVEV (reference sequence). The CDR3 totals 13 residues. CDR3: CASSVNLNTETFF. The CDR3 DNA sequence: TGTGCCAGCAGTGTAAACTTGAACACTGAAACTTTCTTT.

This clonotype has only a few counts. The V call is TRBV27, the J call TRBJ2-2; 7 bases fit TRBD2. Germline loops: CDR1 MNHEY, CDR2 SMNVEV (reference sequence). V was clipped by 6 bases and J by 7 bases; unmatched bases: 5. The CDR3 totals 13 residues. Here the CDR3 DNA reads TGTGCCAGCAGCCTCAAGCGGGACGGGGAGCTGTTTTTT. Its translation is CASSLKRDGELFF.

The rearrangement joins TRBV7-9 to TRBJ1-3; D is unresolved. This CDR3 spans 15 amino acids. Germline V lookup: CDR1 SEHNR, CDR2 FQNEAQ (reference sequence). V was pared by 6 bases and J by 2 bases, with 14 bases between. CDR3 nucleotides: TGTGCCAGCAGACCTACGACGGTGACTGGAAACACCATATATTTT. This sequence encodes CASRPTTVTGNTIYF.

The chain combines TRBV12-3 or TRBV12-4 with TRBJ2-5, with TRBD2 as a possible D gene (5 bases). The V gene lost 7 bases and the J gene lost 7 bases, with 10 bases spanning the gap. The CDR3 covers 11 residues. CDR3 amino acids: CASTVAGTQYF. CDR3 bases: TGTGCCAGCACAGTGGCGGGGACCCAGTACTTC.

The chain has TRBV7-8 and TRBJ2-5; TRBD2 agrees at 10 bases. J gave up 4 bases and V 2 bases, and 7 bases lay outside the gene matches. This CDR3 has 16 residues. Germline V gives CDR1 SGHVS, CDR2 FQNEAQ. CDR3 DNA sequence: TGTGCCAGCAGCTTATCCGGGACTAGCGTTGGAGAGACCCAGTACTTC. This sequence encodes CASSLSGTSVGETQYF.

This chain uses TRBV13 with TRBJ2-7; possibly TRBD2 for D (5 bases). The CDR3 loop spans 16 amino acids. Germline CDR1 and CDR2: PRHDT and FYEKMQ (reference sequence). The ends were cut back, 4 bases at V and 5 bases at J, with 21 bases in the middle. The DNA of the CDR3 is TGTGCCAGCAGCTCCGCTCGCCGGGGTGGTTACGACGAGCAGTACTTC. Translated: CASSSARRGGYDEQYF.

In regard to this clonotype: Its ends do not fully match the called genes, so a read error is possible. The V gene is TRBV10-2, the J gene TRBJ2-7; 9 positions match TRBD2. This CDR3 has 15 amino acids. The germline CDR1 and CDR2 sequences are WSHSY and SAAADI. CDR3 sequence: CASRPRGGGSYEQYF. The CDR3 nucleotides are TGTGCCAGCAGACCGCGGGGGGGGGGCAGTTACGAGCAGTACTTC.

Concerning this clonotype itself: A much larger clonotype is one base distant, so this may be a read error. The chain combines TRBV20-1 with TRBJ2-5; the match to TRBD1 covers 9 bases. The CDR3 loop spans 12 amino acids. Germline lookup yields CDR1 DFQATT and CDR2 SNEGSKA (reference sequence). The CDR3 is CSADRGQETQYF. CDR3 nucleotides: TGCAGCGCCGACAGGGGGCAAGAGACCCAGTACTTC.

This clonotype was observed a handful of times. The rearrangement uses TRBV2 and TRBJ2-3, with D possibly matching TRBD1 (6 bases). In germline, CDR1 is SNHLY, CDR2 FYNNEI. The V end lost 6 bases, the J end lost 3 bases, and 10 bases lay between the germline ends. This CDR3 is 13 amino acids long. The CDR3 here is CASRAGETDTQYF. For the CDR3, the DNA is TGTGCCAGCAGGGCAGGGGAGACAGATACGCAGTATTTT.

This chain uses TRBV20-1 with TRBJ1-1, with 9 nucleotides matching TRBD1. Germline CDR1 is DFQATT and CDR2 is SNEGSKA (reference sequence). V lost 4 bases to trimming and J lost 3 bases; unmatched junction nucleotides: 3. The CDR3 contains 13 residues. CDR3 DNA sequence: TGCAGTGCTACGGGACAGGGAGACACTGAAGCTTTCTTT. This sequence encodes CSATGQGDTEAFF.

The rearrangement uses TRBV5-1 and TRBJ1-5; 11 nucleotides agree with TRBD1. The V gene end was trimmed by 4 bases and the J gene end by 7 bases; junction bases not matched to a gene: 7. There are 15 residues in the CDR3. Germline-derived CDR1 and CDR2 are SGHRS and YFSETQ. The chain's CDR3 is CASSPGTGGIQPQHF. CDR3 in DNA: TGCGCCAGCAGCCCCGGGACAGGGGGAATCCAGCCCCAGCATTTT.

This clonotype came up many times. V is TRBV6-5 and J is TRBJ1-2, with a weak D call TRBD1 (6 bases). Between the trimmed V and J ends, which lost 7 bases and 5 bases, there was a span of 17 bases. The germline CDR1 and CDR2 sequences are MNHEY and SVGAGI. This CDR3 has 14 residues. The CDR3 spells CASIGGEGGYGYTF. The CDR3 DNA follows: TGTGCCAGCATTGGTGGTGAAGGGGGATATGGCTACACCTTC.

V is TRBV7-2 and J is TRBJ2-5, with D unresolved. Trimming left V 5 bases short and J 5 bases short, with 15 bases between. CDR1 and CDR2 (germline): SGHTA, FQGNSA. The CDR3 is 14 residues long. The CDR3 protein is CASSTPAGFETQYF. CDR3 coding DNA: TGTGCCAGCAGCACCCCGGCTGGGTTTGAGACCCAGTACTTC. Using reference TRBV7-2 and TRBJ2-5 for the parts outside the CDR3, the full variable domain is GAGVSQSPSNKVTEKGKDVELRCDPISGHTALYWYRQSLGQGLEFLIYFQGNSAPDKSGLPSDRFSAERTGGSVSTLTIQRTQQEDSAVYLCASSTPAGFETQYFGPGTRLLVL.

The gene calls are TRBV12-3 or TRBV12-4 and TRBJ2-7; 7 bases are shared with TRBD1. CDR3 length: 14 amino acids. J was trimmed by 5 bases and V by 1 base; bases with no gene match: 5. The CDR3 reads CASSLGGGKDEQYF. CDR3 DNA sequence: TGTGCCAGCAGTTTAGGAGGGGGCAAGGACGAGCAGTACTTC.

This clonotype appeared a few times. This chain links TRBV12-3 or TRBV12-4 with TRBJ2-2; tentatively, D is TRBD1 (5 bases). This CDR3 has 15 amino acids. The germline V and J ends were trimmed by 4 bases and 3 bases, with 12 bases remaining between them. Written as DNA, the CDR3 is TGTGCCAGCAGTTCGGCAGGGATGGACACCGGGGAGCTGTTTTTT. This codes for CASSSAGMDTGELFF.

V is TRBV5-1 and J is TRBJ1-2, with D tentatively TRBD1 (5 bases). This CDR3 has 15 residues. Germline-derived CDR1 and CDR2 are SGHRS and YFSETQ. Trimming left V 4 bases short and J 4 bases short, with 17 bases between. The CDR3 region has the DNA TGCGCCAGCAGCCTACTAGGGACGCAAGGCTATGGCTACACCTTC. Amino acid sequence: CASSLLGTQGYGYTF. Full variable domain (missing parts from reference TRBV5-1 and TRBJ1-2): KAGVTQTPRYLIKTRGQQVTLSCSPISGHRSVSWYQQTPGQGLQFLFEYFSETQRNKGNFPGRFSGRQFSNSRSEMNVSTLELGDSALYLCASSLLGTQGYGYTFGSGTRLTVV.

V usage is TRBV5-1 and J usage is TRBJ1-1; D might be TRBD1 (5 bases). The length of the CDR3 is 15 residues. CDR1 is SGHRS and CDR2 is YFSETQ in the germline V gene. V lost 1 base to trimming and J lost 3 bases, with 13 bases between them. CDR3 in amino acids: CASSLSRARDTEAFF. The CDR3 DNA follows: TGCGCCAGCAGCTTGAGCAGGGCGAGGGACACTGAAGCTTTCTTT.